These 31 T cell receptor beta chains came from one sample sequenced in a study of human T cells and chemical hapten exposure. TCRdb re-analysed the RACE reads in MiXCR, keeping a single row per CDR3 protein. Of about 380,000 distinct CDR3 sequences in the sample, approximately 5.1% were seen once. Regarding time point: patch test 1, 2 weeks after DPC sensitization. The treatment: therapeutic diphenylcyclopropenone sensitization with weekly scalp DPC. The sample here was whole blood, taken in connection with sensitization to the hapten diphenylcyclopropenone (DPC). All receptors come from a woman aged 45-60 years with alopecia areata. Some clones in this sample may be carry-over from other donors' samples.

Written as DNA, the CDR3 is TGTGCCAGCTCAGGGGGGCTAAACACTGAAGCTTTCTTT. It codes for CASSGGLNTEAFF. This chain links TRBV18 with TRBJ1-1; TRBD1 might be the D (6 bases). CDR1 and CDR2 (germline): KGHSH, LQKENI. V dropped 5 bases and J dropped 2 bases, with 9 bases sitting between them. The CDR3 loop spans 13 amino acids.

This clonotype showed up many times. The V gene is TRBV6-5, the J gene TRBJ1-3; perhaps TRBD1 as D (5 bases). This CDR3 has 15 residues. CDR1 is MNHEY and CDR2 is SVGAGI in the germline V gene. Trimming removed 4 bases at V and 0 bases at J, with 10 bases between. The CDR3: CASSSRGYSGNTIYF. The CDR3 DNA follows: TGTGCCAGCAGTTCTAGGGGTTACTCTGGAAACACCATATATTTT.

This clonotype was seen many times. The chain has TRBV6-5 and TRBJ2-5, with D possibly matching TRBD1 (5 bases). There are 14 residues in the CDR3. With 5 bases removed from V and 5 bases from J, the gap between germline ends came to 15 bases. CDR1 and CDR2 from the germline V gene are MNHEY and SVGAGI. The CDR3 nucleotides read TGTGCCAGCAGTCCGACAGATCCGGAGGAGACCCAGTACTTC. It specifies CASSPTDPEETQYF.

CDR3 amino acids: CAISPSVEKGASNSPLHF. In DNA, the CDR3 is TGTGCCATCAGTCCATCGGTCGAAAAGGGGGCATCGAATTCACCCCTCCACTTT. This rearrangement joins TRBV10-3 to TRBJ1-6; 7 bases fit TRBD1. V shed 5 bases, J shed 7 bases, and the junction held 17 bases outside the gene matches. The germline V gene has CDR1 ENHRY and CDR2 SYGVKD. This CDR3 has 18 amino acids.

There are a few counts of this clonotype. This sequence joins TRBV20-1 and TRBJ2-7; 10 nucleotides match TRBD2. After removal of 1 base from V and 2 bases from J, the junction contained 5 bases not matched to a gene. The CDR3 is made up of 15 amino acids. Germline CDR1 and CDR2: DFQATT and SNEGSKA (reference sequence). In nucleotides, the CDR3 is TGCAGTGCTAGAGGTCTAGCGGGGGCTACCTACGAGCAGTACTTC. It specifies CSARGLAGATYEQYF.

This CDR3 reads CASSQDTLAGRPDTF. The CDR3 DNA sequence: TGTGCCAGCAGCCAAGACACGTTGGCGGGACGGCCAGATACCTTC. The chain uses TRBV4-2 and TRBJ1-2; tentative D call: TRBD1 (5 bases). This CDR3 has 15 residues. Trimming left V 0 bases short and J 14 bases short, with 22 bases between. Germline lookup yields CDR1 LGHNA and CDR2 YNFKEQ.

This clonotype occurred many times. This chain connects TRBV7-9 to TRBJ2-5; no firm D call. This CDR3 has 12 amino acids. Between the trimmed V and J ends, which lost 5 bases and 0 bases, there was a span of 4 bases. Per germline, CDR1 SEHNR and CDR2 FQNEAQ (reference sequence). The CDR3 sequence is CASSAYQETQYF. Here the CDR3 DNA reads TGTGCCAGCAGCGCGTACCAAGAGACCCAGTACTTC.

This clonotype was observed once. A much larger clone lies a single base off, so this may be a read error. The genes are TRBV6-6 and TRBJ2-3, with 9 bases identical to TRBD2. The CDR3 is made up of 18 amino acids. Per the germline V gene, CDR1 is MNHNY and CDR2 is SVGAGI (reference sequence). CDR3 amino acids: CASSYSTGAGTSTDSQYF. CDR3 nucleotide sequence: TGTGCCAGCAGTTACTCGACGGGGGCCGGGACTAGCACAGATTCGCAGTATTTT.

This clonotype appeared a few times. The CDR3 DNA is TGCAGCGCCTTTGAGGTCTCCTCTCTGGAGACCCAGTACTTC. It yields the protein CSAFEVSSLETQYF. V and J are TRBV29-1 and TRBJ2-5; D remains unclear. The CDR3 has 14 amino acids. Germline loops: CDR1 SQVTM, CDR2 ANQGSEA. V lost 7 bases to trimming and J lost 5 bases, with 20 bases between them.

In DNA, the CDR3 is TGTGCCAGCAGCCAAGGGAAAGGTAGCGGGGCTCTTTCCTACGAGCAGTACTTC. Translated, it gives CASSQGKGSGALSYEQYF. The genes are TRBV4-2 and TRBJ2-7, with 8 bases aligning to TRBD2. The J segment lost 1 base and the V segment lost 1 base, leaving 12 bases of the junction unmatched. The V gene's germline CDR1 is LGHNA and CDR2 YNFKEQ. CDR3 length: 18 amino acids.

This clonotype occurred many times. The chain has TRBV12-3 or TRBV12-4 and TRBJ2-4; D possibly corresponds to TRBD1 (5 bases). CDR3 length equals 14 residues. The ends were cut back, 6 bases at V and 0 bases at J, with 9 bases in the middle. The CDR3 DNA sequence: TGTGCCAGCAGGCAGGGTATAGCCAAAAACATTCAGTACTTC. Protein: CASRQGIAKNIQYF.

The genes are TRBV28 and TRBJ2-7, with 7 bases that match TRBD2. The CDR3 contains 15 residues. Germline CDR1 and CDR2: MDHEN and SYDVKM. The V gene end was trimmed by 5 bases and the J gene end by 7 bases; junction bases not matched to a gene: 14. The CDR3 coding sequence is TGTGCCAGCAGTCCCCCTTCCGGACTAGGCGAAGAGCAGTACTTC. Encoded protein: CASSPPSGLGEEQYF.

This clonotype came up many times. The V call is TRBV2, the J call TRBJ2-2; TRBD2 is a possible D gene (6 bases). Germline assignment: CDR1 SNHLY and CDR2 FYNNEI. The ends were cut back, 4 bases at V and 7 bases at J, with 10 bases in the middle. This CDR3 is built from 13 residues. The DNA of the CDR3 is TGTGCCAGCAGTGTTCGGGAGTTCGGGGAGCTGTTTTTT. It encodes CASSVREFGELFF.

Details on this clonotype: This may arise from a read error, as a much more abundant clone is one base away. The rearrangement joins TRBV2 to TRBJ1-1, with D possibly matching TRBD1 (5 bases). V was pared by 5 bases and J by 5 bases, with 18 bases between. Per germline, CDR1 SNHLY and CDR2 FYNNEI. The CDR3 is 15 amino acids. The CDR3 sequence is CASSPRTFSVTEAFF. CDR3 in DNA: TGTGCCAGCAGTCCGCGGACATTCTCCGTGACTGAAGCTTTCTTT.

This clonotype has only a few counts. V gene TRBV6-1 combines with J gene TRBJ2-1; 16 positions match TRBD2. Germline trimming cut 1 base from V and 9 bases from J; bases unmatched to any gene: 9. The CDR3 totals 18 residues. Germline V gene sequence: CDR1 MNHNS, CDR2 SASEGT. The CDR3 protein is CASSEVGGGLAGGSEQFF. CDR3 DNA: TGTGCCAGCAGTGAAGTCGGCGGGGGACTAGCGGGAGGGAGTGAGCAGTTCTTC.

This clonotype was recorded at least ten times. The V and J genes are TRBV12-3 or TRBV12-4 and TRBJ1-2; D not certain. The CDR3 covers 14 residues. V was pared by 5 bases and J by 3 bases, with 13 bases between. CDR3 DNA: TGTGCCAGCAGTCCCAGCGTTTCTTACTATGGCTACACCTTC. It encodes CASSPSVSYYGYTF.

This clonotype was seen many times. The chain combines TRBV20-1 with TRBJ1-1, with 7 positions matching TRBD1. Losses at the gene ends were 4 bases for V and 1 base for J; bases not matched to a gene: 6. CDR1 DFQATT and CDR2 SNEGSKA come from the germline V gene (reference sequence). The CDR3 runs to 14 residues. CDR3 residues: CSAKRTGANTEAFF. Here the CDR3 DNA reads TGCAGTGCTAAGCGGACAGGAGCGAACACTGAAGCTTTCTTT.

This clonotype was seen more than once but under ten times. V usage is TRBV12-3 or TRBV12-4 and J usage is TRBJ2-3; D tentatively fits TRBD1 or TRBD2 (6 bases each). Trimming took 10 bases from V and 2 from J, leaving 13 bases between them. The CDR3 length is 13 residues. This chain's CDR3 is CATRGPYTDTQYF. The CDR3, as DNA: TGTGCCACCCGGGGGCCCTACACAGATACGCAGTATTTT.

This clonotype was found many times. V is TRBV5-6 and J is TRBJ1-1; D is undetermined. Germline V gene sequence: CDR1 SGHDT, CDR2 YYEEEE. The CDR3 spans 16 residues. V was cut by 0 bases and J by 5 bases, with 17 bases left in between. CDR3 residues: CASSLEIEGLGTEAFF. The CDR3, as DNA: TGTGCCAGCAGCTTGGAGATCGAAGGGTTGGGGACTGAAGCTTTCTTT.

This clonotype was seen ten or more times. This chain joins TRBV6-1 and TRBJ1-4; 9 bases align to TRBD1. CDR3 length equals 15 residues. CDR1 and CDR2 from the germline V gene are MNHNS and SASEGT. With 1 base clipped from V and 11 bases from J, the junction kept 8 bases outside the gene matches. The CDR3 reads CASSEEGTGLRKLFF. The CDR3 DNA sequence: TGTGCCAGCAGTGAAGAGGGGACAGGGCTGCGGAAACTGTTTTTT.

This clonotype was counted ten times or more. The V and J genes are TRBV9 and TRBJ2-7, with TRBD2 as a possible D gene (6 bases). The V gene's germline CDR1 is SGDLS and CDR2 YYNGEE. The CDR3 totals 14 residues. Trimming took 0 bases from V and 5 from J, leaving 12 bases between them. The CDR3 sequence: CASSVEGLHDEQYF. DNA for the CDR3: TGTGCCAGCAGCGTAGAGGGACTTCATGACGAGCAGTACTTC.

This clonotype was counted ten times or more. J is TRBJ1-5 and V is TRBV27, with 11 bases identical to TRBD1. V was pared by 6 bases and J by 1 base, with 11 bases of the junction left unmatched. This CDR3 region has 18 residues. In germline, CDR1 is MNHEY, CDR2 SMNVEV (reference sequence). The CDR3 region has the DNA TGTGCCAGCAGCCCCCGGACAGGGGGCGCAGGAAGCAATCAGCCCCAGCATTTT. Translation: CASSPRTGGAGSNQPQHF.

Ten or more counts support this clonotype. The chain uses TRBV9 and TRBJ2-7; 10 positions agree with TRBD2. CDR3 length: 13 residues. Germline lookup yields CDR1 SGDLS and CDR2 YYNGEE. The trim removed 3 bases at V and 5 bases at J, leaving 2 bases unmatched. CDR3 in amino acids: CASSGTSGHEQYF. The CDR3 coding sequence is TGTGCCAGCAGCGGGACTAGCGGCCACGAGCAGTACTTC.

The chain combines TRBV5-1 with TRBJ2-7; a weak D match, TRBD1 (6 bases). The V end lost 1 base, the J end lost 5 bases, and 19 bases lay between the germline ends. This CDR3 is 16 amino acids long. The germline V gene encodes CDR1 SGHRS and CDR2 YFSETQ. For the CDR3, the DNA is TGCGCCAGCAGCTTGTCAGGACGTCAGGGGACCCACGAGCAGTACTTC. It yields the protein CASSLSGRQGTHEQYF. Full variable domain (rest looked up from reference TRBV5-1 and TRBJ2-7): KAGVTQTPRYLIKTRGQQVTLSCSPISGHRSVSWYQQTPGQGLQFLFEYFSETQRNKGNFPGRFSGRQFSNSRSEMNVSTLELGDSALYLCASSLSGRQGTHEQYFGPGTRLTVT.

This sequence joins TRBV6-5 and TRBJ1-2; D ambiguous. V dropped 6 bases and J dropped 4 bases, with 15 bases sitting between them. This CDR3 has 14 residues. The germline V gene has CDR1 MNHEY and CDR2 SVGAGI. CDR3 residues: CASRQSRTGYGYTF. Here the CDR3 DNA reads TGTGCCAGCAGACAATCCCGGACGGGCTATGGCTACACCTTC.

This clonotype appeared many times. The genes are TRBV10-1 and TRBJ2-3; D remains ambiguous. There are 14 residues in the CDR3. V lost 0 bases to trimming and J lost 2 bases, with 6 bases between them. Germline CDR1 is WNHNN and CDR2 is SYGVQD (reference sequence). The CDR3 loop is CASSESPATDTQYF. The CDR3 DNA sequence: TGCGCCAGCAGTGAGTCCCCCGCCACAGATACGCAGTATTTT.

The sample holds a few counts of this clonotype. The chain recombines TRBV11-2 with TRBJ2-7; the D is unclear. V lost 1 base, J lost 5 bases, and 6 bases lay in between. Germline V gene data show CDR1 as SGHAT and CDR2 as FQNNGV. CDR3 length: 12 residues. CDR3 amino acids: CASSLAHDEQYF. The CDR3 bases are TGTGCCAGCAGCTTAGCGCATGACGAGCAGTACTTC.

This clonotype was detected many times. The chain joins TRBV12-3 or TRBV12-4 to TRBJ2-1; no clear D gene. The CDR3 length is 11 residues. V lost 1 base, J lost 9 bases, and 4 bases lay in between. CDR3 residues: CASSLGVEQFF. The CDR3 DNA is TGTGCCAGCAGTTTAGGGGTTGAGCAGTTCTTC.

There are many counts of this clonotype. The chain links TRBV28 to TRBJ1-1, with TRBD1 matching 8 bases. The V gene's germline CDR1 is MDHEN and CDR2 SYDVKM. Trimming at V came to 5 bases and at J to 6 bases, leaving 8 bases not matched to a gene. The CDR3 covers 14 residues. The CDR3 loop reads CASSPRDRRPEAFF. In DNA form, the CDR3 reads TGTGCCAGCAGTCCCCGGGACAGGCGCCCTGAAGCTTTCTTT.

This clonotype was found many times. The chain recombines TRBV5-1 with TRBJ2-7, with D tentatively TRBD2 (6 bases). V lost 3 bases, J lost 4 bases, and 14 bases lay in between. The CDR3 consists of 14 residues. Germline values: CDR1 SGHRS, CDR2 YFSETQ. The CDR3 protein is CASSYPSDSYEQYF. The DNA of the CDR3 is TGCGCCAGCAGCTATCCTAGCGATAGTTACGAGCAGTACTTC.

This clonotype was found many times. The chain combines TRBV29-1 with TRBJ1-4, with D uncertain. Germline V gene sequence: CDR1 SQVTM, CDR2 ANQGSEA. V lost 4 bases to trimming and J lost 7 bases, with 10 bases between them. CDR3 size: 12 residues. CDR3 sequence reads: CSVAGASEKLFF. CDR3 nucleotides: TGCAGCGTTGCGGGAGCGAGTGAAAAACTGTTTTTT.